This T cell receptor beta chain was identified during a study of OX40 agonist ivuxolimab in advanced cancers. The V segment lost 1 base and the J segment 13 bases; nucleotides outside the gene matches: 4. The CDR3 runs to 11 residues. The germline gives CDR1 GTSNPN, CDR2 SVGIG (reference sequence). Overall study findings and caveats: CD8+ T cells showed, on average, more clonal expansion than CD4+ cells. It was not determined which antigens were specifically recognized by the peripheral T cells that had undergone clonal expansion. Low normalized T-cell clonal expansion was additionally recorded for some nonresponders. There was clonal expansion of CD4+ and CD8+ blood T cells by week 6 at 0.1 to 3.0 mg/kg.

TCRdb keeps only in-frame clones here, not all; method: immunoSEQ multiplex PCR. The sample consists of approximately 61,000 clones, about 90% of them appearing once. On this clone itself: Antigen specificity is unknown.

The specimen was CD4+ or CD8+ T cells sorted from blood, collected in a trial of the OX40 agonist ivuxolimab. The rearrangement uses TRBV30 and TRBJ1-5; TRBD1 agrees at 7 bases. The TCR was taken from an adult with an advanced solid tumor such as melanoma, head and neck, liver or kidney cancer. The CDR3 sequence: CAWSGGTVQHF. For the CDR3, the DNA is TGTGCCTGGAGTGGAGGGACAGTTCAGCATTTT.